The source of this TCR beta chain is a study of shared clonotypes between healthy human individuals. Each subset's genomic DNA was split evenly across several immunoSEQ plates. The data were produced by immunoSEQ multiplex PCR, yet TCRdb's version contains in-frame clones alone and is incomplete. The sample yields more than 450,000 clones, 75% to 85% seen once. Details on this clone: Antigen specificity is unknown.

Germline assignment: CDR1 LNHNV and CDR2 YYDKDF (reference sequence). The CDR3 runs 16 residues. Trimming removed 1 base from V and 6 bases from J; junction bases left unmatched: 7. Study findings and constraints: Among donors, clonotype sharing was expected to be affected by sequencing depth.

The unsorted samples took around 81 million PBMCs to get genomic DNA. The sequence derives from a woman in her thirties or forties in good health. Some clones in this sample may be carry-over from other donors' samples. V and J are TRBV15 and TRBJ2-2, with 8 nucleotides matching TRBD1. Sequenced sample: PBMCs. For the CDR3, the DNA is TGTGCCACCAGCAGAGTCGAGACAGGGGAATCCGGGGAGCTGTTTTTT. The encoded protein is CATSRVETGESGELFF.